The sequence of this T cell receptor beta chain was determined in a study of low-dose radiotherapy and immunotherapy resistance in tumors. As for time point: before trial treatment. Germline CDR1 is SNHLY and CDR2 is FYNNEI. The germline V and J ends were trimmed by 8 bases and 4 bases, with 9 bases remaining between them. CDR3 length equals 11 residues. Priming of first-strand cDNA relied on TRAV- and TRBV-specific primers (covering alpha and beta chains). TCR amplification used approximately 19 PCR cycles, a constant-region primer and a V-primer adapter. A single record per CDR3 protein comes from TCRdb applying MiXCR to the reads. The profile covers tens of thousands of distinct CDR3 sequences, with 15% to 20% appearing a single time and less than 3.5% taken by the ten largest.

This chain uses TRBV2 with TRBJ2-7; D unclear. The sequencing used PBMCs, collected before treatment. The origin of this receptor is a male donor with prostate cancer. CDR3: CASSVWYEQYF. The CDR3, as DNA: TGTGCCAGCTCCGTTTGGTACGAGCAGTACTTC.